Detailed here is one T cell receptor (beta chain). Its antigen is as yet unknown. This CDR3 has 14 amino acids. V lost 0 bases and J lost 2, with 7 bases in between. Looked up from germline, CDR1 is MNHEY and CDR2 is SVGAGI. This sample stems from a study of T cells in Graves' hyperthyroidism and ophthalmopathy. Whole-study findings and limits: Ophthalmopathy, as predicted by the model, came a median roughly 6.5 months after the prediction.

TCR beta CDR3 regions were amplified from RNA transcripts. The HTBI primer set was used in a first-round RT-PCR of the TCR CDR3. TCRdb ran MiXCR on the multiplex PCR reads and lists one entry per CDR3 protein. The sample records around 540,000 distinct CDR3 sequences, about 15% being singletons. Researchers barred patients who had uncontrolled infection, other autoimmune disease, pregnancy or lactation. This rearrangement joins TRBV6-5 to TRBJ1-2; D gene uncertain. The material sequenced was blood. The receptor was isolated from a woman in her 30s with Graves' ophthalmopathy. The CDR3: CASSYSASNYGYTF. CDR3 sequence (DNA): TGTGCCAGCAGTTACTCGGCCTCAAACTATGGCTACACCTTC.